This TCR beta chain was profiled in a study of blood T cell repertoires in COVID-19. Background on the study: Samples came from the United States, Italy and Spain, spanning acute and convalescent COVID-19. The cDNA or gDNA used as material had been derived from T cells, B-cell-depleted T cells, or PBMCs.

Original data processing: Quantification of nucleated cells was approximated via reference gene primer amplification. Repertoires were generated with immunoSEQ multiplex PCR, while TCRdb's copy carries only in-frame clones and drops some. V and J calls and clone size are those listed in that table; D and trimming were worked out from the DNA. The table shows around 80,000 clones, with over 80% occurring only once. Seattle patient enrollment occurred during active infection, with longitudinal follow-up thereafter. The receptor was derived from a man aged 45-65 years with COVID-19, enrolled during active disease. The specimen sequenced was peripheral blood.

The CDR3 spells CASSLSPGVGQPQHF. The CDR3 nucleotides read TGCGCCAGCAGCCTGTCGCCAGGGGTAGGTCAGCCCCAGCATTTT. The V and J genes are TRBV5-1 and TRBJ1-5; the D gene is possibly TRBD1 (6 bases). Germline CDR1 reads SGHRS; CDR2 reads YFSETQ. V was cut by 4 bases and J by 6 bases, with 17 bases left in between. This CDR3 region has 15 residues.